These 10 T cell receptor beta chains came from one sample sequenced in a study of cytotoxic CD8 clonotypes in ibrutinib-treated CLL. Assay: immunoSEQ multiplex PCR; the TCRdb copy retains only in-frame clones and omits some. The sample records hundreds of thousands of clones, under 75% being singletons. The starting material was PBMCs, obtained after 24 months of ibrutinib treatment. The receptor set was obtained from a human donor with chronic lymphocytic leukemia.

This clone was detected only once. V usage is TRBV2 and J usage is TRBJ2-7; D is ambiguous. The V and J ends lost 2 bases and 3 bases respectively, with 11 bases between them. The CDR3 is 14 amino acids. Germline V CDR1 and CDR2: SNHLY, FYNNEI. The CDR3 region is CASSETRGYYEQYF. In DNA form, the CDR3 reads TGTGCCAGCAGTGAAACCCGCGGTTACTACGAGCAGTACTTC.

The chain links TRBV28 to TRBJ2-7; unclear D gene. This CDR3 has 15 amino acids. V was pared by 3 bases and J by 3 bases, with 15 bases between. In germline, CDR1 is MDHEN, CDR2 SYDVKM. DNA of the CDR3: TGTGCCAGCAGTTTGTGGCAAATCAATCGCTACGAGCAGTACTTC. It codes for CASSLWQINRYEQYF.

This clone was observed a handful of times. V and J are TRBV13 and TRBJ2-6, with no clear D. The germline CDR1 and CDR2 sequences are PRHDT and FYEKMQ (reference sequence). The CDR3 has 12 amino acids. V was trimmed by 0 bases and J by 13 bases, leaving 7 bases between them. CDR3 DNA: TGTGCCAGCAGCTTAGGCGCTCGGGTCCTGACTTTC. Amino acids: CASSLGARVLTF.

This clone was counted only a few times. V is TRBV18 and J is TRBJ2-3; no clear D gene. Between the trimmed V and J ends, which lost 7 bases and 2 bases, there was a span of 16 bases. In germline, CDR1 is KGHSH, CDR2 LQKENI. There are 15 residues in the CDR3. CDR3 coding DNA: TGTGCCAGCTTGTACCTACGGACCTCCACAGATACGCAGTATTTT. Translating it yields CASLYLRTSTDTQYF.

The V and J genes are TRBV5-1 and TRBJ2-5, with D uncertain. This CDR3 spans 14 amino acids. CDR1 SGHRS and CDR2 YFSETQ come from the germline V gene. The ends were cut back, 1 base at V and 5 bases at J, with 12 bases in the middle. As DNA, the CDR3 is TGCGCCAGCAGCTTGCTTGGGCCGCCGGAGACCCAGTACTTC. This gives the protein CASSLLGPPETQYF.

The genes are TRBV29-1 and TRBJ1-4; TRBD1 matches at 10 bases. The CDR3 is made up of 13 amino acids. CDR1 and CDR2 from the germline V gene are SQVTM and ANQGSEA. The V gene end was trimmed by 8 bases and the J gene end by 7 bases; junction bases not matched to a gene: 7. CDR3 coding DNA: TGCAGCTTCTCCGGGACAGGGGTTGAAAAACTGTTTTTT. Protein: CSFSGTGVEKLFF.

The J gene is TRBJ2-1, the V gene TRBV4-2; 9 bases agree with TRBD2. There are 17 residues in the CDR3. With V trimmed by 0 bases and J by 2 bases, 5 bases remained unmatched. Germline CDR1 reads LGHNA; CDR2 reads YNFKEQ. Here the CDR3 reads CASSQDGERGAYNEQFF. The CDR3 DNA reads TGTGCCAGCAGCCAAGATGGGGAGCGGGGGGCCTACAATGAGCAGTTCTTC.

This chain links TRBV6-5 with TRBJ1-1; D uncertain. The CDR3 loop spans 15 amino acids. The germline CDR1 and CDR2 sequences are MNHEY and SVGAGI. Trimming removed 4 bases at V and 0 bases at J, with 12 bases between. CDR3 region: CASSSLDTLNTEAFF. CDR3 DNA: TGTGCCAGCAGTTCCTTAGACACCCTGAACACTGAAGCTTTCTTT.

This clone was counted between two and nine times. This chain links TRBV29-1 with TRBJ1-2; D is unresolved. This CDR3 spans 12 amino acids. The V gene lost 4 bases and the J gene lost 3 bases, with 9 bases spanning the gap. Germline V lookup: CDR1 SQVTM, CDR2 ANQGSEA. Here the CDR3 DNA reads TGCAGCGTTGGGCCCTCTGACTATGGCTACACCTTC. Translation: CSVGPSDYGYTF.

This clone appeared once. The J gene is TRBJ2-7, the V gene TRBV6-5; 7 bases are shared with TRBD1. CDR3 length equals 12 residues. The ends lost 5 bases at V and 7 bases at J; junction bases unmatched: 5. Germline assignment: CDR1 MNHEY and CDR2 SVGAGI. As DNA, the CDR3 is TGTGCCAGCAGTCAGACAGGGAGAGAGCAGTACTTC. Translated, it gives CASSQTGREQYF.